Below, 24 T cell receptor beta chains from the same sample are listed, as sequenced in a study of blood T cell repertoires in COVID-19. TCRdb keeps only in-frame clones here, not all; method: immunoSEQ multiplex PCR. The table has 250,000 to 350,000 clones, about 88% seen once. The specimen sequenced was PBMCs or T cells enriched from blood (not recorded which). The receptors originated from a woman aged 50 to 65 who had recovered from COVID-19.

This chain joins TRBV2 and TRBJ2-5; the match to TRBD1 covers 9 bases. The V segment lost 6 bases and the J segment 5 bases; nucleotides outside the gene matches: 10. CDR1 is SNHLY and CDR2 is FYNNEI in the germline V gene. The CDR3 has 15 amino acids. Here the CDR3 reads CASRTQGAIGETQYF. The CDR3 coding sequence is TGTGCCAGCAGGACACAGGGGGCGATAGGGGAGACCCAGTACTTC.

This clone was recorded once. This sequence joins TRBV4-3 and TRBJ1-2; 9 bases map to TRBD1. This CDR3 is built from 15 residues. V shed 4 bases and J 6 bases; nucleotides not matched to a gene: 9. The germline CDR1 and CDR2 sequences are LGHNA and YSLEER. CDR3 protein: CASSPEYRGPHGYTF. CDR3 nucleotides: TGCGCCAGCAGCCCGGAATACAGGGGGCCTCATGGCTACACCTTC.

The V call is TRBV28, the J call TRBJ1-6; no firm D call. V was clipped by 2 bases and J by 9 bases, with 14 bases between them. Germline CDR1 MDHEN, CDR2 SYDVKM. This CDR3 is built from 15 residues. The CDR3 region is CASSLDPGSGSPLHF. Here the CDR3 DNA reads TGTGCCAGCAGTTTAGATCCGGGGTCGGGTTCACCCCTCCACTTT.

The chain links TRBV18 to TRBJ2-2; no definite D call. V gave up 6 bases and J gave up 5 bases, with 10 bases separating them. The germline CDR1 and CDR2 sequences are KGHSH and LQKENI. The CDR3 sequence is 13 residues long. The CDR3 coding sequence is TGTGCCAGCTCTCCGAGTCCTACCGGGGAGCTGTTTTTT. Protein: CASSPSPTGELFF.

The genes are TRBV5-1 and TRBJ2-5, with TRBD1 identical over 7 bases. The V gene end was trimmed by 2 bases and the J gene end by 3 bases; junction bases not matched to a gene: 7. Germline CDR1 SGHRS, CDR2 YFSETQ. The CDR3 length is 15 residues. This chain's CDR3 is CASSFHGTDKETQYF. The CDR3 DNA follows: TGCGCCAGCAGCTTCCACGGGACAGACAAAGAGACCCAGTACTTC.

The V and J genes are TRBV9 and TRBJ2-7, with 8 positions matching TRBD2. The V segment lost 2 bases and the J segment 2 bases; nucleotides outside the gene matches: 9. Germline CDR1 SGDLS, CDR2 YYNGEE. The CDR3 totals 16 residues. CDR3 sequence reads: CASSVLSGSGTYEQYF. DNA for the CDR3: TGTGCCAGCAGCGTCTTAAGCGGGAGCGGGACCTACGAGCAGTACTTC.

The rearrangement uses TRBV19 and TRBJ2-1; possible D gene TRBD1, 6 bases. This CDR3 is built from 15 residues. V was cut by 6 bases and J by 4 bases, with 16 bases left in between. The germline CDR1 and CDR2 sequences are LNHDA and SQIVND (reference sequence). This CDR3 reads CASRQGPKVYNEQFF. The CDR3 DNA reads TGTGCCAGTAGACAGGGACCAAAGGTGTACAATGAGCAGTTCTTC.

This clone showed up just a few times. The rearrangement uses TRBV2 and TRBJ2-5, with D uncertain. V was clipped by 11 bases and J by 5 bases, with 6 bases between them. This CDR3 comprises 9 residues. Per germline, CDR1 SNHLY and CDR2 FYNNEI. This CDR3 reads CALGETQYF. DNA of the CDR3: TGTGCCCTCGGGGAGACCCAGTACTTC.

The gene calls are TRBV7-9 and TRBJ2-1, with D possibly TRBD1 on 5 matching bases. The CDR3 length is 16 residues. Germline loops: CDR1 SEHNR, CDR2 FQNEAQ (reference sequence). Trimming took off 0 bases at V and 8 bases at J, with 17 bases between the two ends. The CDR3 region is CASSLAAGPDGDEQFF. The CDR3 bases are TGTGCCAGCAGCTTAGCGGCAGGGCCGGATGGTGATGAGCAGTTCTTC.

The chain links TRBV7-2 to TRBJ1-2; no clear D gene. V was shortened by 0 bases and J by 5 bases, with 13 bases between the two germline ends. The CDR3 is made up of 15 amino acids. Per germline, CDR1 SGHTA and CDR2 FQGNSA. In nucleotides, the CDR3 is TGTGCCAGCAGCTTAGCCCGGGCGGGCGGGTATGGCTACACCTTC. The encoded protein is CASSLARAGGYGYTF.

The chain couples TRBV9 to TRBJ2-1; 10 bases line up with TRBD2. The length of the CDR3 is 15 residues. After removal of 0 bases from V and 6 bases from J, the junction contained 3 bases not matched to a gene. Germline values: CDR1 SGDLS, CDR2 YYNGEE. CDR3: CASSVGAGGGNEQFF. CDR3 coding DNA: TGTGCCAGCAGCGTAGGAGCGGGAGGGGGCAATGAGCAGTTCTTC.

The count of this clone is one. The chain links TRBV10-3 to TRBJ1-1; TRBD1 agrees at 7 bases. With V trimmed by 7 bases and J by 0 bases, 2 bases remained unmatched. This CDR3 has 13 residues. Germline V gene lookup returns CDR1 ENHRY and CDR2 SYGVKD. This CDR3 is CAIKGQMNTEAFF. In DNA form, the CDR3 reads TGTGCCATCAAGGGACAGATGAACACTGAAGCTTTCTTT.

V and J are TRBV5-8 and TRBJ1-6, with D possibly TRBD1 on 5 matching bases. The ends were cut back, 5 bases at V and 0 bases at J, with 9 bases in the middle. Germline V gene lookup returns CDR1 SGHTS and CDR2 YDEGEE. This CDR3 comprises 15 residues. The CDR3 DNA sequence: TGTGCCAGCAGATCGGGGGGCTCCTATAATTCACCCCTCCACTTT. Protein product: CASRSGGSYNSPLHF. Full variable domain (outside the CDR3, taken from reference TRBV5-8 and TRBJ1-6): EAGVTQSPTHLIKTRGQQATLRCSPISGHTSVYWYQQALGLGLQFLLWYDEGEERNRGNFPPRFSGRQFPNYSSELNVNALELEDSALYLCASRSGGSYNSPLHFGNGTRLTVT.

The rearrangement uses TRBV9 and TRBJ2-2; no clear D gene. The CDR3 covers 16 residues. Germline assignment: CDR1 SGDLS and CDR2 YYNGEE. Deletions cut 0 bases from V and 6 bases from J, with 15 bases between. The DNA of the CDR3 is TGTGCCAGCAGCGTAGATAAAGTCGTAGTCGCCGGGGAGCTGTTTTTT. Its translation is CASSVDKVVVAGELFF. Filled out from reference TRBV9 and TRBJ2-2, the complete variable domain reads DSGVTQTPKHLITATGQRVTLRCSPRSGDLSVYWYQQSLDQGLQFLIQYYNGEERAKGNILERFSAQQFPDLHSELNLSSLELGDSALYFCASSVDKVVVAGELFFGEGSRLTVL.

The chain carries TRBV5-1 and TRBJ2-1, with 12 bases fitting TRBD2. CDR3 length equals 16 residues. Germline V gene sequence: CDR1 SGHRS, CDR2 YFSETQ. The junction had 4 bases not matched to a gene; V was cut back by 3 bases and J by 3 bases. The CDR3 is CASSSRTSGIYNEQFF. For the CDR3, the DNA is TGCGCCAGCAGCTCGCGGACTAGCGGGATCTACAATGAGCAGTTCTTC.

V is TRBV7-9 and J is TRBJ2-7; 13 bases are shared with TRBD2. CDR3 length equals 17 residues. Germline loops: CDR1 SEHNR, CDR2 FQNEAQ (reference sequence). J gave up 3 bases and V 3 bases, and 8 bases lay outside the gene matches. This CDR3 reads CASSLVEGLAGIYEQYF. For the CDR3, the DNA is TGTGCCAGCAGCTTGGTGGAGGGACTAGCGGGGATCTACGAGCAGTACTTC.

The rearrangement joins TRBV10-3 to TRBJ1-1; 10 bases align to TRBD1. The CDR3 is 13 amino acids. Germline loops: CDR1 ENHRY, CDR2 SYGVKD. After removal of 5 bases from V and 7 bases from J, the junction contained 4 bases not matched to a gene. The CDR3 sequence is CAISQTGGDEAFF. The CDR3 coding sequence is TGTGCCATCAGTCAGACAGGGGGCGATGAAGCTTTCTTT.

In this sample, this clone turned up many times. V and J are TRBV25-1 and TRBJ1-4, with 9 bases matching TRBD1. The germline gives CDR1 MGHDK, CDR2 SYGVNS. The CDR3 runs to 18 residues. Trimming removed 2 bases from V and 5 bases from J; junction bases left unmatched: 12. The CDR3 DNA reads TGTGCCAGCAGTGAACCCCGTACCGGGACAGGGACAAATGAAAAACTGTTTTTT. This encodes CASSEPRTGTGTNEKLFF.

The V and J genes are TRBV18 and TRBJ2-1; the match to TRBD1 covers 7 bases. V was pared by 5 bases and J by 7 bases, with 5 bases of the junction left unmatched. Germline CDR1 is KGHSH and CDR2 is LQKENI. The CDR3 has 13 amino acids. DNA of the CDR3: TGTGCCAGCTCAGCAAACAGGGGTAATGAGCAGTTCTTC. This codes for CASSANRGNEQFF.

V is TRBV18 and J is TRBJ2-1; TRBD1 agrees at 8 bases. Germline V lookup: CDR1 KGHSH, CDR2 LQKENI. The CDR3 consists of 15 residues. J gave up 7 bases and V 3 bases, and 8 bases lay outside the gene matches. In DNA form, the CDR3 reads TGTGCCAGCTCACCTGGACAGGGAATAATGAATGAGCAGTTCTTC. Its protein product is CASSPGQGIMNEQFF.

V usage is TRBV19 and J usage is TRBJ1-3; D is possibly TRBD1 (6 bases). The CDR3 is 14 amino acids. Germline assignment: CDR1 LNHDA and CDR2 SQIVND (reference sequence). V was clipped by 5 bases and J by 4 bases, with 12 bases between them. The CDR3: CASSSWTVGNTIYF. The CDR3 region has the DNA TGTGCCAGTAGTTCATGGACAGTCGGAAACACCATATATTTT.

This chain's CDR3 is CASSLSGTTLAGGRQETQYF. The CDR3 nucleotides read TGCGCCAGCAGCTTGAGCGGGACCACACTAGCGGGAGGGCGGCAAGAGACCCAGTACTTC. The chain has TRBV5-1 and TRBJ2-5, with TRBD2 matching 13 bases. The CDR3 totals 20 residues. V gave up 1 base and J gave up 2 bases; unmatched junction bases: 14. CDR1 SGHRS and CDR2 YFSETQ come from the germline V gene.

V is TRBV5-4 and J is TRBJ2-7; 10 bases are a match to TRBD1. Losses at the gene ends were 4 bases for V and 0 bases for J; bases not matched to a gene: 10. Looked up from germline, CDR1 is SGHNT and CDR2 is YYREEE (reference sequence). CDR3 length equals 17 residues. The DNA for the CDR3 is TGTGCCAGCAGCGGGGTGACAGGGGGCCCTCTCTCCTACGAGCAGTACTTC. This translates into CASSGVTGGPLSYEQYF.

This clone was counted once. The chain employs TRBV5-1 and TRBJ2-5; 13 positions agree with TRBD2. Germline-derived CDR1 and CDR2 are SGHRS and YFSETQ. The CDR3 totals 17 residues. Trimming cost V 5 bases and J 5 bases; bases outside gene matches: 12. In DNA, the CDR3 is TGCGCCAGCAGTTCCGGGACTAGCGGGGCTTGGTTGGAGACCCAGTACTTC. Protein product: CASSSGTSGAWLETQYF.